One and the same sample provided the 21 T cell receptor beta chains below, sequenced in a study of T cells in Graves' hyperthyroidism and ophthalmopathy. Amplified TCR beta CDR3 regions derived from RNA transcripts. In the first-round RT-PCR of the TCR CDR3, the HTBI primer set was used. TCRdb fed the multiplex PCR reads into MiXCR, producing one record per CDR3 protein. The data show hundreds of thousands of distinct CDR3 sequences, over 15% seen once. Input material: blood. These receptors were obtained from a woman in her late teens or twenties with Graves' ophthalmopathy.

This clonotype was detected many times. The chain combines TRBV28 with TRBJ1-5; weak D call: TRBD1 (5 bases). Trimming left V 2 bases short and J 5 bases short, with 13 bases between. This CDR3 has 15 residues. The germline V gene has CDR1 MDHEN and CDR2 SYDVKM. The CDR3: CASSLLKGRHQPQHF. CDR3 DNA sequence: TGTGCCAGCAGTTTACTTAAGGGACGGCATCAGCCCCAGCATTTT.

In nucleotides, the CDR3 is TGTGCCAGCAGTTCCCCTTTTCGGACTAGCGGCCACACAGATACGCAGTATTTT. Amino acid sequence: CASSSPFRTSGHTDTQYF. V usage is TRBV28 and J usage is TRBJ2-3; 10 nucleotides match TRBD2. This CDR3 has 18 residues. The junction had 12 bases not matched to a gene; V was cut back by 4 bases and J by 2 bases. Germline-derived CDR1 and CDR2 are MDHEN and SYDVKM.

With respect to this clonotype: Since a much larger clone is just one base distant, this may be a read error. V gene TRBV7-3 combines with J gene TRBJ2-3; D possibly corresponds to TRBD2 (6 bases). This CDR3 region has 15 residues. V shed 2 bases and J shed 10 bases, with 19 bases lying between them. Germline V CDR1 and CDR2: SGHTA, FQGTGA. The CDR3 reads CASSLGGSMRNAQYF. The DNA for the CDR3 is TGTGCCAGCAGCTTAGGGGGGAGTATGAGAAATGCGCAGTATTTT.

The rearrangement uses TRBV30 and TRBJ2-2; D may correspond to TRBD1 or TRBD2 (5 bases each). The ends were cut back, 0 bases at V and 5 bases at J, with 13 bases in the middle. The CDR3 is 15 amino acids. Looked up from germline, CDR1 is GTSNPN and CDR2 is SVGIG (reference sequence). The DNA of the CDR3 is TGTGCCTGGAGTGTACGAGGGGCGAGAACCGGGGAGCTGTTTTTT. It codes for CAWSVRGARTGELFF.

A remark on this clonotype: A read error is possible here, since a much larger clone lies one base away. CDR3 amino acids: CANRAPLPTAIQYF. DNA for the CDR3: TGTGCCAACAGAGCCCCCCTACCTACGGCCATTCAGTACTTC. The chain recombines TRBV12-3 or TRBV12-4 with TRBJ2-4; D unclear. Deletions cut 10 bases from V and 9 bases from J, with 22 bases between. This CDR3 has 14 residues.

The gene calls are TRBV5-6 and TRBJ2-1; a possible D gene is TRBD1 (6 bases). The CDR3 spans 16 residues. The germline V and J ends were trimmed by 1 base and 5 bases, with 16 bases remaining between them. Germline CDR1 and CDR2: SGHDT and YYEEEE. CDR3 amino acids: CASSLIIRTANNEQFF. The CDR3 DNA sequence: TGTGCCAGCAGCTTGATTATTCGGACAGCGAACAATGAGCAGTTCTTC.

The CDR3 region has the DNA TGCAGTGCTAGAGACCTACAGGGGGCGGGCCACGAGCAGTACTTC. It encodes CSARDLQGAGHEQYF. The rearrangement uses TRBV20-1 and TRBJ2-7; 9 nucleotides line up with TRBD1. After removal of 0 bases from V and 5 bases from J, the junction contained 8 bases not matched to a gene. CDR3 length: 15 residues. Germline-derived CDR1 and CDR2 are DFQATT and SNEGSKA (reference sequence).

In its sample, this clonotype was seen many times. The V call is TRBV30, the J call TRBJ1-5; 7 bases line up with TRBD1. CDR1 is GTSNPN, CDR2 SVGIG, per germline (reference sequence). V shed 3 bases and J 5 bases; nucleotides not matched to a gene: 10. The CDR3 has 15 residues. The CDR3 protein is CAWSFGQAGDQPQHF. The CDR3 DNA follows: TGTGCCTGGAGCTTTGGACAGGCGGGGGATCAGCCCCAGCATTTT. Full variable domain (missing parts from reference TRBV30 and TRBJ1-5): SQTIHQWPATLVQPVGSPLSLECTVEGTSNPNLYWYRQAAGRGLQLLFYSVGIGQISSEVPQNLSASRPQDRQFILSSKKLLLSDSGFYLCAWSFGQAGDQPQHFGDGTRLSIL.

This clonotype turned up a few times. This sequence joins TRBV29-1 and TRBJ2-5, with 7 positions matching TRBD1. Germline-derived CDR1 and CDR2 are SQVTM and ANQGSEA. The CDR3 sequence is 13 residues long. J lost 5 bases, V lost 8 bases, and 11 bases had no gene match. The CDR3 here is CSLTLGGAETQYF. The CDR3 nucleotides are TGCAGCTTAACACTAGGGGGCGCGGAGACCCAGTACTTC.

For this clonotype: A clone one base away is much larger, so this may be a read error. Since the CDR3 does not end with the conserved phenylalanine or tryptophan, this likely comes from a read error. The chain is built from TRBV20-1 and TRBJ2-2; D may be TRBD1 (6 bases). Trimming took 3 bases from V and 6 from J, leaving 14 bases between them. Germline V CDR1 and CDR2: DFQATT, SNEGSKA (reference sequence). This CDR3 comprises 14 residues. The CDR3 is CSARDSRAPGELFS. The CDR3 DNA sequence: TGCAGTGCTAGGGACAGCCGGGCTCCCGGGGAGCTGTTTTCT.

This clonotype was counted many times. The rearrangement joins TRBV30 to TRBJ2-5; D possibly corresponds to TRBD1 (5 bases). V dropped 1 base and J dropped 4 bases, with 16 bases sitting between them. The CDR3 runs 15 residues. Per the germline V gene, CDR1 is GTSNPN and CDR2 is SVGIG (reference sequence). CDR3 residues: CAWSDPGHSGETQYF. CDR3 sequence (DNA): TGTGCCTGGAGTGACCCTGGACACTCGGGAGAGACCCAGTACTTC.

CDR3 bases: TGTGCCAGCAGTTACTCGGGGCGGGTCCAAGAGACCCAGTACTTC. This gives the protein CASSYSGRVQETQYF. The chain has TRBV6-5 and TRBJ2-5; D could derive from TRBD1 or TRBD2 (5 bases each). The CDR3 extends over 15 amino acids. Germline CDR1 is MNHEY and CDR2 is SVGAGI. Trimming took off 0 bases at V and 1 base at J, with 9 bases between the two ends.

This rearrangement joins TRBV4-1 to TRBJ2-3; 8 bases match TRBD1. Germline CDR1 reads MGHRA; CDR2 reads YSYEKL. J was trimmed by 6 bases and V by 1 base; bases with no gene match: 9. The CDR3 consists of 16 residues. CDR3 sequence reads: CASSQVSTGGYDTQYF. The CDR3 bases are TGCGCCAGCAGCCAAGTTTCCACAGGGGGTTATGATACGCAGTATTTT.

This clonotype was counted a few times. The chain is built from TRBV29-1 and TRBJ2-1, with D possibly TRBD2 on 6 matching bases. This CDR3 has 14 amino acids. Germline V CDR1 and CDR2: SQVTM, ANQGSEA. V dropped 5 bases and J dropped 4 bases, with 15 bases sitting between them. CDR3 coding DNA: TGCAGCGTTCGACCCCCCGGGAGTTACAATGAGCAGTTCTTC. It codes for CSVRPPGSYNEQFF.

V is TRBV13 and J is TRBJ1-6; the D gene is possibly TRBD1 (5 bases). CDR1 and CDR2 from the germline V gene are PRHDT and FYEKMQ (reference sequence). CDR3 size: 14 residues. The V gene lost 4 bases and the J gene lost 6 bases, with 10 bases spanning the gap. Written as DNA, the CDR3 is TGTGCCAGCAGCTACACAGGCTTTAATTCACCCCTCCACTTT. It codes for CASSYTGFNSPLHF.

The chain links TRBV7-3 to TRBJ1-1, with a possible D match to TRBD1 (6 bases). V was clipped by 2 bases and J by 2 bases, with 15 bases between them. Germline assignment: CDR1 SGHTA and CDR2 FQGTGA. The CDR3 spans 16 residues. The CDR3 DNA follows: TGTGCCAGCAGCTTATTAAGAGGGGGGAGAAACACTGAAGCTTTCTTT. It translates to CASSLLRGGRNTEAFF. Looking up the rest from reference TRBV7-3 and TRBJ1-1 gives the full variable domain: GAGVSQTPSNKVTEKGKYVELRCDPISGHTALYWYRQSLGQGPEFLIYFQGTGAADDSGLPNDRFFAVRPEGSVSTLKIQRTERGDSAVYLCASSLLRGGRNTEAFFGQGTRLTVV.

J is TRBJ2-1 and V is TRBV6-4, with TRBD2 identical over 13 bases. The trim removed 5 bases at V and 7 bases at J, leaving 5 bases unmatched. CDR1 is MRHNA and CDR2 is SNTAGT in the germline V gene. CDR3 length: 15 amino acids. The CDR3 nucleotides read TGTGCCAGCAGTCGGACTAGCGGGAGTAAGAATGAGCAGTTCTTC. Its protein product is CASSRTSGSKNEQFF.

This clonotype was observed a few times. A much larger clone differs by one base, so this may be a read error. V gene TRBV28 combines with J gene TRBJ2-1, with D possibly matching TRBD1 (5 bases). The CDR3 is 13 residues long. CDR1 is MDHEN and CDR2 is SYDVKM in the germline V gene. The CDR3 loop reads CASSLQGYNKQFF. In DNA form, the CDR3 reads TGTGCCAGCAGTTTACAGGGCTACAATAAGCAGTTCTTC.

At least ten counts were recorded for this clonotype. This rearrangement joins TRBV18 to TRBJ1-1; D unresolved. Germline V gives CDR1 KGHSH, CDR2 LQKENI. The V end was cut by 1 base, the J end by 4 bases, with 13 bases between. CDR3 length: 15 amino acids. For the CDR3, the DNA is TGTGCCAGCTCACCACTGGCGGAAGAAGGCACTGAAGCTTTCTTT. As protein: CASSPLAEEGTEAFF.

This clonotype was seen repeatedly, ten times or more. V is TRBV6-2 or TRBV6-3 and J is TRBJ1-1, with TRBD1 matching 10 bases. The V gene's germline CDR1 is MNHEY and CDR2 SVGEGT. Losses at the gene ends were 5 bases for V and 5 bases for J; bases not matched to a gene: 8. CDR3 length: 15 amino acids. The CDR3 reads CASSSRDRGLTEAFF. In DNA, the CDR3 is TGTGCCAGCAGTAGCCGGGACAGGGGATTGACTGAAGCTTTCTTT.

The CDR3, as DNA: TGTGCCAGCTCACCATCGAGGGGAGACTATGGCTACACCTTC. It codes for CASSPSRGDYGYTF. V is TRBV18 and J is TRBJ1-2, with a tentative D call TRBD1 (5 bases). Germline CDR1 and CDR2: KGHSH and LQKENI. The CDR3 is 14 amino acids. V lost 2 bases to trimming and J lost 3 bases, with 10 bases between them.